This T cell receptor beta chain was observed in a study of identical twins (dated by TCRdb to 2015 to 2016). About the study as a whole: TCR alpha and beta repertoires from monozygotic twins, unrelated adults of various ages and cord blood were deep-sequenced to test whether fetal clonotypes persist. To rule out contamination, replicate twin experiments were performed at different times with different library preparation protocols.

On the study overall, not on this receptor specifically: Fewer insertions were carried by abundant cord blood beta clonotypes, a similar but weaker trend appeared in young adult naive repertoires, and no such trend appeared in memory repertoires. Because the same donors could not be followed over many years, conclusions were based on cross-sectional statistical analysis. Zero-insertion analyses could be partly confounded by invariant T cells such as MAIT and iNKT, though diverse VJ usage argued against such confounding for most clonotypes. A weaker excess of twin sharing was found in beta out-of-frame sequences because the signal-to-noise ratio was lowered by fewer shared sequences. Out-of-frame TCR alpha sharing in monozygotic twins was systematically underestimated by recombination models, whereas sharing between unrelated individuals was in agreement with the recombination models. Compared with coincidental sharing between unrelated individuals, out-of-frame TCR alpha sequences shared between twins showed an excess of sequences with low generation probability.

The library was made by 5' RACE. The sample was run on an Illumina HiSeq 2000. Template switching added a universal primer binding site, and the final cDNA carried a unique molecular identifier that allowed TCR cDNA molecules to be counted accurately. First-strand cDNA for TCR alpha and beta chains was synthesized from specific primers in the conserved constant-segment region. To control for contamination, every cDNA library carried two barcodes: a SMART-Mk sample barcode plus Illumina barcodes. Two successive PCR steps introduced TruSeq adapter sequences along with Illumina sample barcodes. Sequencing of the TCR alpha and beta cDNA libraries was done on the Illumina HiSeq platform using custom primers. The study's processing was this. Unique molecular identifiers were extracted from raw reads with MiGEC, and CDR3 positions were determined with MiXCR. For each individual, recombination models were inferred using an EM algorithm with the repgenHMM and IGoR tools. The tcR package in R was used for shared clonotype analysis, with sharing normalized by the product of cloneset sizes. To study raw recombination free of thymic and clonal selection effects, out-of-frame nonproductive sequences were analyzed. The public reads were run again by TCRdb, first through fastp at Q25 and then through MiXCR, and only productive beta chains were kept. CDR3 protein sequences are deduplicated, and each keeps its most common genes and DNA. What appears here as the V and J calls and clone size reflects TCRdb's work, not the paper's. The sample contains 450,000 to 650,000 distinct CDR3 sequences, roughly 15% of them found a single time. Roughly 0.4% of the sample is held by the ten biggest clonotypes.

Only healthy Caucasian donors were included. The twin cohort consisted of three pairs of female monozygotic twins, all aged about 18 to 29 years. Positive isolation kits from Invitrogen were used to isolate the CD4+ and CD8+ T cell populations. Per the germline V gene, SGHAT is the CDR1 and FQNNGV is the CDR2. V lost 0 bases and J lost 7 bases, and the count of bases not matched to a germline gene is 11. Including the terminal cysteine and phenylalanine, the CDR3 comprises 17 residues. Only the CDR3 DNA stays, 51 bases, in frame from base 1. Turning to this clonotype: Its binding antigen is unknown. There are no base qualities to consult, and no much larger clone falls within one base.

These data were likewise used in another study, on yellow fever vaccine responses in identical twins. The second study reports: The authors reported that the T cell response to vaccination in identical twins appeared partly convergent and partly personalized. The study precisely tracked vaccine-responding T cell clones in identical twins.

The chain couples TRBV11-2 to TRBJ1-2, with 10 middle bases fitting TRBD1. The sequence was obtained from a woman aged 18-30 years in good health. Sequencing was done on a sample of CD4+ T cells sorted from blood. CDR3 loop: CASSLDTGTGVWRGYTF. The DNA sequence follows: TGTGCCAGCAGCTTAGACACCGGGACAGGGGTTTGGCGTGGCTACACCTTC.